This TCR beta chain emerged from a study of control samples from healthy donors and cancer patients. Produced via immunoSEQ multiplex PCR; TCRdb's table is partial and in-frame only. The profile covers about 130,000 clones, with approximately 94% appearing a single time and 1.5% to 2% taken by the ten largest. CDR1 KGHSH and CDR2 LQKENI come from the germline V gene. This CDR3 spans 14 amino acids. Trimming shortened V by 6 bases and J by 6 bases, and 18 bases separated the two germline ends. V usage is TRBV18 and J usage is TRBJ2-7, with D hard to call. The receptor was isolated from a middle-aged man with head and neck cancer. What was sequenced was PBMCs. CDR3 DNA sequence: TGTGCCAGCTCTCCCCGTGGAGAAGGAACCGAGCAGTACTTC. This encodes CASSPRGEGTEQYF.